The T cell receptor beta chain under discussion was sequenced for a study of neurological immune-mediated disorders. Germline trimming cut 6 bases from V and 6 bases from J; bases unmatched to any gene: 9. The CDR3 sequence is 14 residues long. Germline CDR1 reads MNHEY; CDR2 reads SMNVEV (reference sequence). This clonotype was recorded many times. Its antigen is unknown. Points from the study as a whole: Falling below healthy controls, multiple sclerosis showed the least TCR clonal expansion, while HTLV-1-associated myelopathy showed the most.

The unsorted libraries originated from 2 million PBMCs that had been stored at -80 C. cDNA was made by 5'RACE with 10-nucleotide random UMIs. Every sequencing run gave over 200 million TCR-beta sequences, taken from 15-18 subjects. TCRdb independently ran MiXCR on the 5' RACE reads; one entry per CDR3 protein. The table shows 70,000 to 95,000 distinct CDR3 sequences, with roughly a sixth occurring only once. The specimen was PBMCs. The TCR originated in a woman aged 40 to 49 in good health. This chain links TRBV27 with TRBJ1-1; 8 nucleotides line up with TRBD1. CDR3 region: CASSTLNRGSEAFF. DNA of the CDR3: TGTGCCAGCAGCACCCTAAACAGGGGGTCTGAAGCTTTCTTT.